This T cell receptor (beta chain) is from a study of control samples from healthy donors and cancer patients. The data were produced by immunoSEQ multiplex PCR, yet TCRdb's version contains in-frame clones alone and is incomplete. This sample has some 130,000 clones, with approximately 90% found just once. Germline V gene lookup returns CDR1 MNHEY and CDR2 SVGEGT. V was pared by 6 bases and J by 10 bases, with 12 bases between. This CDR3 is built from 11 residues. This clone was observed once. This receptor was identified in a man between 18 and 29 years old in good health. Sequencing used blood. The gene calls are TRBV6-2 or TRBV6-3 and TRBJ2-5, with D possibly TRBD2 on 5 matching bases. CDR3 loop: CASSPGFDQYF. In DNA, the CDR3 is TGTGCCAGCAGCCCGGGGTTCGACCAGTACTTC.